This TCR beta chain was obtained from a study of T cell repertoires in cytomegalovirus infection. About the research overall: Recently identified HLA-C-restricted CMV epitopes and well-studied HLA-B-restricted CMV epitopes were used by the study. Based on public TCR beta signatures, there were indications of CMV infection and of a matching HLA type.

The CDR3 runs to 15 residues. V was pared by 2 bases and J by 5 bases, with 13 bases between. Germline V gives CDR1 MGHRA, CDR2 YSYEKL. Points from the study as a whole: HLA-C-restricted TCR beta clonotypes specific for CMV led the ex vivo response. The cumulative frequency of public TCR beta families distinguished individuals who carried CMV together with the relevant HLA.

Each CDR3 protein is one row after TCRdb ran MiXCR on the reads. The profile covers roughly 150,000 distinct CDR3 sequences, with less than 25% appearing a single time and around a quarter taken by the ten largest. As regards this clonotype: The antigen is undetermined.

This clonotype was sampled from a human donor in good health (CMV status not recorded). Some clones in this sample may be carry-over from other donors' samples. The chain combines TRBV4-1 with TRBJ1-5, with D possibly matching TRBD1 (6 bases). Sample: CD8+ T cells from cultured PBMCs, taken from culture after CMV antigen stimulation. The CDR3 spells CASSQTWGAHQPQHF. The CDR3 DNA follows: TGCGCCAGCAGCCAAACCTGGGGGGCTCATCAGCCCCAGCATTTT.